This T cell receptor (beta chain) came from a study of spatial heterogeneity in lung cancer (dated by TCRdb to about 2019). About the study as a whole: Beta-chain transcripts were consistently detected in greater numbers than alpha-chain transcripts, which likely reflected higher beta-chain transcript abundance. In the raw uncorrected reads, each unique combination of TCR and UMI appeared on average more than ten times. In tumor regions, TCR transcript counts showed a strong correlation with a T cell transcriptional module score derived from matched bulk RNA-seq. At surgery, some 220 tumor regions, fewer than 85 matched nontumor lung samples and 45 to 60 PBMC samples were TCR-sequenced for both alpha and beta chains. Nonsynonymous mutation counts, determined by whole-exome sequencing of tumor tissue, were related to features of the TCR repertoire. The study quantitatively compared TCR alpha and beta repertoires across multiple tumor regions, matched nontumor lung and blood in non-small cell lung cancer. Summary of the overall study and its limitations: The number of expanded intratumoral alpha and beta TCRs correlated with the tumor nonsynonymous mutation count. Confirming at a functional level the hypothesis that regional TCRs recognize regional mutations was considered to require additional single-cell paired TCR alpha and beta sequencing. TCR-seq coverage of tumor T cells was estimated at only approximately 7% for alpha chains and about 13% for beta chains. Counts of ubiquitous and regional expanded TCRs were found to correlate with counts of ubiquitous and regional nonsynonymous mutations, respectively.

This specimen's time point label, interpreted: sample taken at primary tumor resection. Donors were 65 to 85 patients with early-stage, untreated non-small cell lung cancer from the lung TRACERx cohort. Without any cell sorting, TCR sequencing was performed on whole RNA extracted either from tumor and nontumor lung tissue or from cryopreserved PBMC samples. A patient was chosen for TCR sequencing only when enough RNA was available from at least two tumor regions. Tumor and adjacent nontumor lung specimens were reviewed by a lung pathologist before selection. Worth noting for this clonotype: The antigen this receptor binds is unknown. No much larger clonotype is one base removed from it; base qualities were not supplied.

The protocol used for the library was 5' RACE. Sequenced using a NextSeq 500. To allow correction of PCR and sequencing errors, the TCR library protocol tagged every TCR cDNA molecule with a unique molecular identifier. The published analysis was carried out like this. Decombinator tools were used for TCR identification, UMI-based error correction and CDR3 extraction. TCRs above a frequency of 2 per 1,000, corresponding to the top 1% of the tumor frequency distribution, were defined as expanded. Expanded tumor TCRs were classed as regional if statistically deemed absent (corrected P<0.05) from at least one tumor region, otherwise ubiquitous. Renyi diversity was computed with the R vegan package after each repertoire had been subsampled 100 times to 5,000 TCRs. To build CDR3 similarity networks, amino acid triplet string-kernel similarity was used, and CDR3s were connected when their pairwise similarity was above 0.82. TCRdb reprocessed the public reads (quality trimming at Q25 with fastp, clone calling with MiXCR) and kept in-frame beta chains. Each entry merges the rows of one CDR3 protein and shows their most common DNA and genes. Here the V and J calls rest on TCRdb's processing, not on the authors' analysis. Present in this sample are about 20,000 distinct CDR3 sequences, more than 15% of which were seen just once. Under 35% of the sample belongs to the ten largest clones.

From V the trimming removes 6 bases and from J it removes 1 base, while the gene matches leave 4 bases of the junction unaccounted for. The CDR3 spans 13 residues, from the cysteine through the phenylalanine. The retained sequence is limited to the CDR3, 39 bases, with the frame set at the first base. CDR1 and CDR2 were assigned from the germline V gene (reference sequence) as DFQATT and SNEGSKA. This chain is built from TRBV20-1 and TRBJ2-3; 7 bases in the middle match TRBD2. The sequencing used lung tumor tissue, collected at surgery. The origin of this receptor is a female donor with early-stage non-small cell lung cancer. The CDR3 here reads CSALTSGTDTQYF. The DNA sequence reads TGCAGTGCCCTTACTAGCGGCACAGATACGCAGTATTTT.